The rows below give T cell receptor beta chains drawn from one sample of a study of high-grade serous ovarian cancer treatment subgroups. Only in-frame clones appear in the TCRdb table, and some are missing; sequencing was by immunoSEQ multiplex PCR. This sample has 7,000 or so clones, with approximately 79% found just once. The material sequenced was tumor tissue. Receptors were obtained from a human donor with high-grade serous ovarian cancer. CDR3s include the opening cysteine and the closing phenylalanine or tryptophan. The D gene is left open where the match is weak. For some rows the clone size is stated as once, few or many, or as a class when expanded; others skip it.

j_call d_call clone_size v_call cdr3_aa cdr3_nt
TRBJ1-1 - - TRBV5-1 CASSLRGRDTEAFF TGCGCCAGCAGCTTGCGCGGGAGGGACACTGAAGCTTTCTTT
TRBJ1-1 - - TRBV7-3 CASSPFPALGTEAFF TGTGCCAGCAGCCCGTTTCCGGCGCTGGGCACTGAAGCTTTCTTT
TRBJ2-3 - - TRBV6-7 CASSPPPAASTDTQYF TGTGCCAGCAGCCCACCCCCAGCGGCGAGCACAGATACGCAGTATTTT
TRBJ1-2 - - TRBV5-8 CASSLGNPNHGYTF TGTGCCAGCAGCTTGGGTAATCCGAATCATGGCTACACCTTC
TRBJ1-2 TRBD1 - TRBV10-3 CATRRDRDFIYGYTF TGTGCCACCCGGAGGGACAGGGATTTCATCTATGGCTACACCTTC
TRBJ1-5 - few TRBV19 CASSISGGGGQPQHF TGTGCCAGTAGTATTTCCGGGGGCGGCGGTCAGCCCCAGCATTTT
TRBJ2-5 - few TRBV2 CASSLRGSFGPGETQYF TGTGCCAGCAGTCTTCGTGGAAGTTTTGGTCCGGGAGAGACCCAGTACTTC
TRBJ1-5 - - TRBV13 CASSRRGLNQPQHF TGTGCCAGCAGCCGGCGGGGCCTGAATCAGCCCCAGCATTTT
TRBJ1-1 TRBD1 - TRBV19 CASIRTGRTEAFF TGTGCCAGTATACGGACAGGGAGGACTGAAGCTTTCTTT
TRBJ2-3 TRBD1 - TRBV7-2 CASSLIGTGSTDTQYF TGTGCCAGCAGCTTAATTGGGACAGGTAGCACAGATACGCAGTATTTT
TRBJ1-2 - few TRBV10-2 CASSERDWYGYTF TGCGCCAGCAGTGAACGGGACTGGTATGGCTACACCTTC
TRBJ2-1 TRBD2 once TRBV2 CASSGLAGGHNEQFF TGTGCCAGCAGTGGACTAGCGGGGGGGCACAATGAGCAGTTCTTC
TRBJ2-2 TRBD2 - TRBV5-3 CARTQLLAGGKTTGELFF TGTGCCAGAACTCAACTCCTAGCGGGGGGAAAAACAACCGGGGAGCTGTTTTTT
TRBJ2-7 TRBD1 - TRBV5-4 CASSLGWDRGSYEQYF TGTGCCAGCAGCTTGGGTTGGGACAGGGGCTCCTACGAGCAGTACTTC
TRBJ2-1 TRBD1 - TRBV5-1 CASSLETGGEYNEQFF TGCGCCAGCAGCTTGGAGACAGGGGGCGAGTACAATGAGCAGTTCTTC
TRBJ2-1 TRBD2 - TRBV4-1 CASSLLAGYNEQFF TGCGCCAGCAGCCTCCTAGCGGGTTACAATGAGCAGTTCTTC
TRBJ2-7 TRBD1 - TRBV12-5 CASGPWTGGEQYF TGTGCTAGTGGCCCCTGGACAGGGGGTGAGCAGTACTTC
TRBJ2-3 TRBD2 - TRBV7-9 CASSFAGGPDTQYF TGTGCCAGCAGCTTTGCGGGGGGGCCAGATACGCAGTATTTT
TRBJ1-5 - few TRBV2 CAITGGSNQPQHF TGTGCCATCACGGGGGGGAGCAATCAGCCCCAGCATTTT
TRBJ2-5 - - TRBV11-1 CASSPWGRQTQETQYF TGTGCCAGCAGTCCCTGGGGGCGGCAGACCCAAGAGACCCAGTACTTC
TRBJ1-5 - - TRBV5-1 CASSVEGDRPQHF TGCGCCAGCAGCGTCGAGGGGGATCGTCCCCAGCATTTT
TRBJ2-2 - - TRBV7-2 CASSLVAWTGELFF TGTGCCAGCAGCTTAGTAGCCTGGACCGGGGAGCTGTTTTTT
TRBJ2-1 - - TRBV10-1 CASSDSGGYNEQFF TGCGCCAGCAGTGATTCCGGGGGATACAATGAGCAGTTCTTC
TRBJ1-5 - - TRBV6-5 CASSYSVGGNQPQHF TGTGCCAGCAGTTACTCTGTGGGGGGCAATCAGCCCCAGCATTTT
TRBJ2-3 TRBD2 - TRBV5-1 CASSPGLAGGADTQYF TGCGCCAGCAGCCCCGGACTAGCGGGGGGGGCAGATACGCAGTATTTT
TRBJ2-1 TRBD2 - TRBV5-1 CASSFTSGGSSNEQFF TGCGCCAGCAGCTTTACTAGCGGGGGGTCCAGCAATGAGCAGTTCTTC
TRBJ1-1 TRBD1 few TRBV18 CASSLDRVNTEAFF TGTGCCAGCTCACTAGACAGGGTGAACACTGAAGCTTTCTTT
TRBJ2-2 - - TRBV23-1 CASSRLSGGELFF TGCGCCAGCAGTCGACTTTCGGGCGGGGAGCTGTTTTTT
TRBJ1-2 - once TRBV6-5 CASSPTGQTYTF TGTGCCAGCAGCCCAACCGGCCAGACCTACACCTTC
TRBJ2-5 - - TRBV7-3 CASSLASQETQYF TGTGCCAGCAGCTTAGCCTCCCAAGAGACCCAGTACTTC
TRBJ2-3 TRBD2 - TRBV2 CASRMGSGEDTQYF TGTGCCAGCAGAATGGGAAGCGGGGAAGATACGCAGTATTTT
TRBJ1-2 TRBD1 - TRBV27 CASAPGDRPRPYGYTF TGTGCCAGCGCCCCGGGGGACAGGCCGCGCCCCTATGGCTACACCTTC
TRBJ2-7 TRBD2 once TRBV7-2 CASSSGLVREQYF TGTGCCAGCAGCTCGGGACTAGTACGCGAGCAGTACTTC
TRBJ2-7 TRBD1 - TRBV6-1 CASSSDRALREQYF TGTGCCAGCAGTTCCGACAGGGCCCTTAGGGAGCAGTACTTC
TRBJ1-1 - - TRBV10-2 CTSRLTENTEAFF TGCACCAGCAGATTGACAGAGAACACTGAAGCTTTCTTT
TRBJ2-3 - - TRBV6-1 CASKDRRGFTDTQYF TGTGCCAGCAAGGACAGACGGGGGTTCACAGATACGCAGTATTTT
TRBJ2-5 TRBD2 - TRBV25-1 CASSESRLAGPQETQYF TGTGCCAGCAGTGAATCCCGACTAGCGGGGCCCCAAGAGACCCAGTACTTC
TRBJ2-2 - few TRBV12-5 CASGPPGSPGELFF TGTGCTAGTGGTCCTCCAGGGAGTCCCGGGGAGCTGTTTTTT
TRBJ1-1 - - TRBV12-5 CAPTGPSGITEAFF TGTGCTCCCACCGGACCCTCCGGTATCACTGAAGCTTTCTTT